The 17 T cell receptor beta chains listed next were all sequenced from one sample in a study of blood T cell repertoires in COVID-19. TCRdb's table, derived via immunoSEQ multiplex PCR, lists solely in-frame clones and lacks some. The data hold 250,000 to 300,000 clones, with less than 90% observed a single time. The source material was peripheral blood. All receptors derive from a man aged 55 to 70 who had recovered from COVID-19.

The chain recombines TRBV24-1 with TRBJ2-1, with 8 nucleotides matching TRBD2. V lost 9 bases and J lost 5; bases outside the gene matches: 8. The CDR3 sequence is 14 residues long. Germline V CDR1 and CDR2: KGHDR, SFDVKD. Written as DNA, the CDR3 is TGTGCCACCTCAAGGTCCGGGGGGGACAATGAGCAGTTCTTC. Residues: CATSRSGGDNEQFF.

The chain uses TRBV19 and TRBJ2-5, with 9 bases fitting TRBD1. J gave up 5 bases and V 7 bases, and 5 bases lay outside the gene matches. Germline V gene lookup returns CDR1 LNHDA and CDR2 SQIVND (reference sequence). The CDR3 covers 13 residues. DNA for the CDR3: TGTGCCAGTAAGCGGACAGGGGTGGAGACCCAGTACTTC. This sequence encodes CASKRTGVETQYF. Using reference TRBV19 and TRBJ2-5 for the parts outside the CDR3, the full variable domain is DGGITQSPKYLFRKEGQNVTLSCEQNLNHDAMYWYRQDPGQGLRLIYYSQIVNDFQKGDIAEGYSVSREKKESFPLTVTSAQKNPTAFYLCASKRTGVETQYFGPGTRLLVL.

This chain connects TRBV28 to TRBJ2-5; 8 positions agree with TRBD2. The V gene end was trimmed by 3 bases and the J gene end by 4 bases; junction bases not matched to a gene: 4. This CDR3 has 14 amino acids. Germline CDR1 reads MDHEN; CDR2 reads SYDVKM. DNA for the CDR3: TGTGCCAGCAGTTTTCCGGGGGGGGTAGAGACCCAGTACTTC. This codes for CASSFPGGVETQYF.

This clone was seen once. The rearrangement links TRBV29-1 to TRBJ1-2, with a possible D match to TRBD1 (6 bases). V was trimmed by 1 base and J by 5 bases, leaving 11 bases between them. This CDR3 has 13 residues. Germline CDR1 reads SQVTM; CDR2 reads ANQGSEA. This CDR3 is CSVEADRRYGYTF. The CDR3 DNA is TGCAGCGTTGAAGCCGACAGGAGATATGGCTACACCTTC.

This chain connects TRBV5-4 to TRBJ2-1; tentatively, D is TRBD1 (7 bases). This CDR3 contains 15 residues. V was clipped by 6 bases and J by 3 bases, with 16 bases between them. Germline values: CDR1 SGHNT, CDR2 YYREEE (reference sequence). The DNA of the CDR3 is TGTGCCAGCACCCAGGGGGGTATTGGCTACAATGAGCAGTTCTTC. The encoded protein is CASTQGGIGYNEQFF.

The chain recombines TRBV3-1 (or the pseudogene TRBV3-2) with TRBJ1-2; D might be TRBD1 (6 bases). Germline CDR1 is LGHDT and CDR2 is YNNKEL (reference sequence). V was cut by 6 bases and J by 1 base, with 15 bases left in between. CDR3 length equals 15 residues. DNA for the CDR3: TGTGCCAGCAGGCAGGGGACGACCGATAACTATGGCTACACCTTC. Its protein is CASRQGTTDNYGYTF.

The table lists this clone with a few counts. The V and J genes are TRBV5-6 and TRBJ2-2; 8 nucleotides line up with TRBD2. The CDR3 length is 15 residues. V trimming: 1 base; J trimming: 5 bases; junction bases outside the gene matches: 4. CDR1 is SGHDT and CDR2 is YYEEEE in the germline V gene. The CDR3 DNA sequence: TGTGCCAGCAGCTTGCTTCGGGAGGGGACCGGGGAGCTGTTTTTT. Amino acids: CASSLLREGTGELFF.

The chain employs TRBV7-9 and TRBJ2-7; 8 nucleotides align to TRBD1. V was pared by 5 bases and J by 4 bases, with 7 bases of the junction left unmatched. Germline V gene data show CDR1 as SEHNR and CDR2 as FQNEAQ (reference sequence). The CDR3 length is 14 residues. The chain's CDR3 is CASSAQDRVYEQYF. The CDR3, as DNA: TGTGCCAGCAGCGCCCAGGACAGGGTGTACGAGCAGTACTTC.

The chain couples TRBV5-1 to TRBJ2-1; D gene unclear. Germline V gene lookup returns CDR1 SGHRS and CDR2 YFSETQ. The CDR3 extends over 12 amino acids. With 4 bases removed from V and 7 bases from J, the gap between germline ends came to 9 bases. In DNA form, the CDR3 reads TGCGCCAGCAGCCCGCATCGGAATGAGCAGTTCTTC. Its protein is CASSPHRNEQFF.

V is TRBV5-1 and J is TRBJ2-1; D ambiguous. Trimming shortened V by 0 bases and J by 8 bases, and 12 bases separated the two germline ends. CDR1 and CDR2 (germline): SGHRS, YFSETQ. This CDR3 is built from 14 residues. The DNA of the CDR3 is TGCGCCAGCAGCTTGGGCCACGAGGTGGATGAGCAGTTCTTC. Translated, it gives CASSLGHEVDEQFF.

CDR3 region: CATSKGTGVYNEQFF. CDR3 nucleotides: TGTGCCACCAGCAAGGGGACAGGGGTCTACAATGAGCAGTTCTTC. The J gene is TRBJ2-1, the V gene TRBV15, with 10 nucleotides matching TRBD1. With V trimmed by 4 bases and J by 3 bases, 3 bases remained unmatched. The germline CDR1 and CDR2 sequences are LNHNV and YYDKDF (reference sequence). This CDR3 has 15 amino acids. The entire variable domain, with the rest obtained from reference TRBV15 and TRBJ2-1, is as follows: DAMVIQNPRYQVTQFGKPVTLSCSQTLNHNVMYWYQQKSSQAPKLLFHYYDKDFNNEADTPDNFQSRRPNTSFCFLDIRSPGLGDTAMYLCATSKGTGVYNEQFFGPGTRLTVL.

The V call is TRBV3-1 (or the pseudogene TRBV3-2), the J call TRBJ2-1, with D possibly TRBD2 on 7 matching bases. CDR3 length: 15 residues. Germline CDR1 LGHDT, CDR2 YNNKEL (reference sequence). Trimming cost V 4 bases and J 5 bases, with 15 bases left between them. CDR3 residues: CASSLWGGGDNEQFF. The CDR3 DNA reads TGTGCCAGCAGCCTATGGGGAGGGGGGGACAATGAGCAGTTCTTC.

The chain joins TRBV18 to TRBJ2-5, with a tentative D call TRBD1 (5 bases). Germline V gene lookup returns CDR1 KGHSH and CDR2 LQKENI. Trimming took off 3 bases at V and 4 bases at J, with 6 bases between the two ends. The CDR3 extends over 12 amino acids. The DNA of the CDR3 is TGTGCCAGCTCACCCCAGGGAGAGACCCAGTACTTC. It codes for CASSPQGETQYF.

The table lists this clone with a count of one. The chain employs TRBV19 and TRBJ2-5, with a tentative D call TRBD1 (5 bases). Germline V gene data show CDR1 as LNHDA and CDR2 as SQIVND (reference sequence). Trimming took 6 bases from V and 2 from J, leaving 13 bases between them. This CDR3 contains 14 residues. DNA of the CDR3: TGTGCCAGTAGCTTGGACACAACGCAAGAGACCCAGTACTTC. Encoded protein: CASSLDTTQETQYF.

This chain connects TRBV7-3 to TRBJ2-5; TRBD1 might be the D (6 bases). Germline V gene sequence: CDR1 SGHTA, CDR2 FQGTGA. The CDR3 is 15 residues long. V dropped 5 bases and J dropped 4 bases, with 17 bases sitting between them. CDR3 sequence (DNA): TGTGCCAGCAGCCAAAGGGTTTCAGGGGCAGAGACCCAGTACTTC. Amino acid sequence: CASSQRVSGAETQYF.

This chain uses TRBV6-1 with TRBJ2-1, with 7 positions matching TRBD1. The CDR3 contains 15 residues. The ends lost 1 base at V and 4 bases at J; junction bases unmatched: 4. Germline V gives CDR1 MNHNS, CDR2 SASEGT. This CDR3 reads CASSEVTGRYNEQFF. In DNA form, the CDR3 reads TGTGCCAGCAGTGAAGTGACAGGGCGTTACAATGAGCAGTTCTTC.

This chain uses TRBV18 with TRBJ1-1, with D possibly TRBD1 on 6 matching bases. The CDR3 contains 15 residues. Germline CDR1 and CDR2: KGHSH and LQKENI. V was clipped by 5 bases and J by 5 bases, with 18 bases between them. CDR3 loop: CASSTTKQGTTEAFF. CDR3 in DNA: TGTGCCAGCTCAACAACAAAACAGGGTACTACTGAAGCTTTCTTT.